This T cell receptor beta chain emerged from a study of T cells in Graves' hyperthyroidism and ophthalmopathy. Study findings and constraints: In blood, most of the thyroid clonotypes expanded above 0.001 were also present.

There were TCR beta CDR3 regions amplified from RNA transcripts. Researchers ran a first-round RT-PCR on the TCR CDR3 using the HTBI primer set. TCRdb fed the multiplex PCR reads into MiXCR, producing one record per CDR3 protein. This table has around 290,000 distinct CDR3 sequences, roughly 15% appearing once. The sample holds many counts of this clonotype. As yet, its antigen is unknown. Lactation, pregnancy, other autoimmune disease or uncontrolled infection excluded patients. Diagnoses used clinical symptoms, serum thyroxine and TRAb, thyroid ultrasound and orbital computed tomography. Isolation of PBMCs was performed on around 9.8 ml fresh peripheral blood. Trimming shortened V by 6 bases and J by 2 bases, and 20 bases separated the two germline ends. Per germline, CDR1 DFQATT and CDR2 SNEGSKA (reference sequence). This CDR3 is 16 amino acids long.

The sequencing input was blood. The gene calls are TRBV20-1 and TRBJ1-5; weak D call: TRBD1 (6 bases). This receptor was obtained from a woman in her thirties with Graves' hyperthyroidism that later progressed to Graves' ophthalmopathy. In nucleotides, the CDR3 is TGCAGTGCGAATAGCTACAGGGACGTAGGCAATCAGCCCCAGCATTTT. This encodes CSANSYRDVGNQPQHF.